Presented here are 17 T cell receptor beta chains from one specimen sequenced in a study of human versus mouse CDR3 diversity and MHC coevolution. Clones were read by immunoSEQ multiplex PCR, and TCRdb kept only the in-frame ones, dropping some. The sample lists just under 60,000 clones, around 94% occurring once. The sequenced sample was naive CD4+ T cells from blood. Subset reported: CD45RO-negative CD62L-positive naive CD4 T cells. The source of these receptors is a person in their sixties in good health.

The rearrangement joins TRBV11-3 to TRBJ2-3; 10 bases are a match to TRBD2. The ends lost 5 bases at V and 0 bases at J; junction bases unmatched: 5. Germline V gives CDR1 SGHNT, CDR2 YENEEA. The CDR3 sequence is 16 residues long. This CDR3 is CASSRRLAGSTDTQYF. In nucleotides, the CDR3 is TGTGCCAGCAGCCGCCGACTAGCGGGTAGCACAGATACGCAGTATTTT. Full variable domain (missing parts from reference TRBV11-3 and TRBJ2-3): EAGVVQSPRYKIIEKKQPVAFWCNPISGHNTLYWYLQNLGQGPELLIRYENEEAVDDSQLPKDRFSAERLKGVDSTLKIQPAELGDSAVYLCASSRRLAGSTDTQYFGPGTRLTVL.

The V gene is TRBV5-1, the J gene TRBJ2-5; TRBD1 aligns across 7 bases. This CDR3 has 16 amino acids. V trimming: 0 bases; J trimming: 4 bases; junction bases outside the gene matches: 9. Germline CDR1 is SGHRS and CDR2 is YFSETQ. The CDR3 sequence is CASSLASQGVAETQYF. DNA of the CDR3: TGCGCCAGCAGCTTGGCGAGCCAGGGGGTAGCAGAGACCCAGTACTTC.

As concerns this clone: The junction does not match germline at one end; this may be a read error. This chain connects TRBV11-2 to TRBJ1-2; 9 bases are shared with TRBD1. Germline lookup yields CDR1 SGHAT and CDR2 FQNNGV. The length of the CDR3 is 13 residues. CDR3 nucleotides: TGTGCCAGCAGCTCGGACAGGGGCTATGACTACACCTTC. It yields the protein CASSSDRGYDYTF.

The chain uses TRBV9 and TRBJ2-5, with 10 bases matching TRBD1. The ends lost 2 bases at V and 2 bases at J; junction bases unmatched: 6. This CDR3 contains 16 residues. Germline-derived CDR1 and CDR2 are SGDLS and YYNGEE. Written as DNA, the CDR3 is TGTGCCAGCAGCGTGAGGGACAGGGGAGGACAAGAGACCCAGTACTTC. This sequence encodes CASSVRDRGGQETQYF. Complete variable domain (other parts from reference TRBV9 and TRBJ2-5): DSGVTQTPKHLITATGQRVTLRCSPRSGDLSVYWYQQSLDQGLQFLIQYYNGEERAKGNILERFSAQQFPDLHSELNLSSLELGDSALYFCASSVRDRGGQETQYFGPGTRLLVL.

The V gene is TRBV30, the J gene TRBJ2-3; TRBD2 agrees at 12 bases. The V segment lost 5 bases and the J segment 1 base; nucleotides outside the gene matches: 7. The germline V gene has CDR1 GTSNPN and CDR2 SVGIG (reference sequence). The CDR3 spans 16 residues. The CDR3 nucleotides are TGTGCCTGGGATTGGACTAGCGGGAAGGGCACAGATACGCAGTATTTT. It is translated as CAWDWTSGKGTDTQYF.

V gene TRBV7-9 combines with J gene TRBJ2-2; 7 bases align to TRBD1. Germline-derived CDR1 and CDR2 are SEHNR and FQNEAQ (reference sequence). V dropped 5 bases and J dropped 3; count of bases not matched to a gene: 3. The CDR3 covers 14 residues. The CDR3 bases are TGTGCCAGCAGCCCAGGGACAGACACCGGGGAGCTGTTTTTT. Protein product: CASSPGTDTGELFF.

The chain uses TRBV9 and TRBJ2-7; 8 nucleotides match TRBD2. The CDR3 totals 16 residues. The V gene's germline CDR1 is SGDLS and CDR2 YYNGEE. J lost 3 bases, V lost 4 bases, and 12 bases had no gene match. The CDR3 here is CASSPRLSSGNYEQYF. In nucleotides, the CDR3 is TGTGCCAGCAGCCCCCGGTTGAGTAGCGGGAACTACGAGCAGTACTTC. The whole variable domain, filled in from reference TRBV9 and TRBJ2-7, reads DSGVTQTPKHLITATGQRVTLRCSPRSGDLSVYWYQQSLDQGLQFLIQYYNGEERAKGNILERFSAQQFPDLHSELNLSSLELGDSALYFCASSPRLSSGNYEQYFGPGTRLTVT.

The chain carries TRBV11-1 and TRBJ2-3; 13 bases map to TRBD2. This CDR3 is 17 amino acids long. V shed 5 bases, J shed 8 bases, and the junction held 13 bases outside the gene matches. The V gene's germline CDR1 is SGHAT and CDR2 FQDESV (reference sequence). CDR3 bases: TGTGCCAGCAGCCGAAGGACTAGCGGGAGTGTGAGGGGTACGCAGTATTTT. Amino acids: CASSRRTSGSVRGTQYF.

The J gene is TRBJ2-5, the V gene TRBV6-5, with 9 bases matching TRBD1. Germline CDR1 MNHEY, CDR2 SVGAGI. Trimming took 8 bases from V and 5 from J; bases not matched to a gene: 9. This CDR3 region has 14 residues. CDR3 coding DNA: TGTGCCAGCGGGAGGGACAGGGTGGCGGAGACCCAGTACTTC. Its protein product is CASGRDRVAETQYF.

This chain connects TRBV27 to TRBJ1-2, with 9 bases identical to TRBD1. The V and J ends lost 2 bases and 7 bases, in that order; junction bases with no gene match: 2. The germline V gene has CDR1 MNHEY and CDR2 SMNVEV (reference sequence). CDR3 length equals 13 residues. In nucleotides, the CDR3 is TGTGCCAGCAGTTTAGACAGGGGGGGTGGCTACACCTTC. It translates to CASSLDRGGGYTF.

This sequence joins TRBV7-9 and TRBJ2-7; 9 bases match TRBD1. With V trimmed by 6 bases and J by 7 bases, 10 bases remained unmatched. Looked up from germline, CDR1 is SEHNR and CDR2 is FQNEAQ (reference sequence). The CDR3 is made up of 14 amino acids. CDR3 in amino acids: CASSHTGGGREQYF. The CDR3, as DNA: TGTGCCAGCAGTCATACAGGGGGCGGGCGAGAGCAGTACTTC. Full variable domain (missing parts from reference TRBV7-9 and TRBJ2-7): DTGVSQNPRHKITKRGQNVTFRCDPISEHNRLYWYRQTLGQGPEFLTYFQNEAQLEKSRLLSDRFSAERPKGSFSTLEIQRTEQGDSAMYLCASSHTGGGREQYFGPGTRLTVT.

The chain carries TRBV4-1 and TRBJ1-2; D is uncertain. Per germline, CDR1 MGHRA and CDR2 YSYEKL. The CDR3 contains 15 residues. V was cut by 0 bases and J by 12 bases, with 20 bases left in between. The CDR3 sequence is CASSQDLGSPGRNTF. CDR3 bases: TGCGCCAGCAGCCAAGATCTCGGTTCCCCGGGTAGAAACACCTTC.

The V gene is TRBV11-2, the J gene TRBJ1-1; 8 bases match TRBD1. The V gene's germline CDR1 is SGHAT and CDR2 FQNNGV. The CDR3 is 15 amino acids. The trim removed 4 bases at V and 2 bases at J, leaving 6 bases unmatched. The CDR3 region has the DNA TGTGCCAGCAGCTACAGGACAGGGATCAACACTGAAGCTTTCTTT. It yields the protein CASSYRTGINTEAFF. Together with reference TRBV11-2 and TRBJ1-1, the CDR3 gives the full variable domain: EAGVAQSPRYKIIEKRQSVAFWCNPISGHATLYWYQQILGQGPKLLIQFQNNGVVDDSQLPKDRFSAERLKGVDSTLKIQPAKLEDSAVYLCASSYRTGINTEAFFGQGTRLTVV.

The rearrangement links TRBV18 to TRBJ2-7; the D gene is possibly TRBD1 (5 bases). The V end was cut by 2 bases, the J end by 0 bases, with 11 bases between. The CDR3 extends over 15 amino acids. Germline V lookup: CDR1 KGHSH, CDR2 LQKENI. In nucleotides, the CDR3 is TGTGCCAGCTCACCATTTTCAGACAGCTCCTACGAGCAGTACTTC. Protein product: CASSPFSDSSYEQYF.

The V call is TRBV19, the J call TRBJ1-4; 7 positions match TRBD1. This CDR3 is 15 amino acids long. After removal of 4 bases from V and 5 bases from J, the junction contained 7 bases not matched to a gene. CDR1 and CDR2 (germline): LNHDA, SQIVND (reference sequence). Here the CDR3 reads CASSNRGTANEKLFF. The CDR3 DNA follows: TGTGCCAGTAGTAACCGAGGGACAGCAAATGAAAAACTGTTTTTT. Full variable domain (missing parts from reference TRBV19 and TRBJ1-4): DGGITQSPKYLFRKEGQNVTLSCEQNLNHDAMYWYRQDPGQGLRLIYYSQIVNDFQKGDIAEGYSVSREKKESFPLTVTSAQKNPTAFYLCASSNRGTANEKLFFGSGTQLSVL.

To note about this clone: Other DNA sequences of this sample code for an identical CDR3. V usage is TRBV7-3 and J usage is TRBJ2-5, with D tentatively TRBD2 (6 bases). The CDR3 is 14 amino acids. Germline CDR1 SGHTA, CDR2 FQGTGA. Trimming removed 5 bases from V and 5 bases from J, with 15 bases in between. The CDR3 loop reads CASSLGGAGETQYF. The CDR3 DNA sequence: TGTGCCAGCAGCCTCGGAGGGGCGGGGGAGACCCAGTACTTC.

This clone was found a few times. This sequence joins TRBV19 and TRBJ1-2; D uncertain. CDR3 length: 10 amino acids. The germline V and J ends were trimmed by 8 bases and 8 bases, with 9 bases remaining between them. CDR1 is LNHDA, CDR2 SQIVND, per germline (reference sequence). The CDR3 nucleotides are TGTGCCAGTGTCGAGGAAGGCTACACCTTC. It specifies CASVEEGYTF.